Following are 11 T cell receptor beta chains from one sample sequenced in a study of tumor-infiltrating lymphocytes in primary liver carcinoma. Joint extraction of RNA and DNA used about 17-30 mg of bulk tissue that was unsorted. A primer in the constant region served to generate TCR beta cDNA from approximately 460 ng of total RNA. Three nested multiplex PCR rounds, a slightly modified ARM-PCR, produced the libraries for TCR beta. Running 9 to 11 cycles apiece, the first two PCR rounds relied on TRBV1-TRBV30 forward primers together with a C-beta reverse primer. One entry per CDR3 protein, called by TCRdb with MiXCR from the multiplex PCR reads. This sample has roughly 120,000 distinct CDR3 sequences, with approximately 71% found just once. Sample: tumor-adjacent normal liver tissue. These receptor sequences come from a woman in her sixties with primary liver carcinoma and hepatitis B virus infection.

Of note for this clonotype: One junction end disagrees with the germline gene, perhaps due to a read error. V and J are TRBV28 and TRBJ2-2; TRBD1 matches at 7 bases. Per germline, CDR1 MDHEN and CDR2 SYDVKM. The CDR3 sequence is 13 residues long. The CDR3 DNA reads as TGTGCCGGCAGACAGGGTAACACCGGGGAGCAGTTTTTT. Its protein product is CAGRQGNTGEQFF.

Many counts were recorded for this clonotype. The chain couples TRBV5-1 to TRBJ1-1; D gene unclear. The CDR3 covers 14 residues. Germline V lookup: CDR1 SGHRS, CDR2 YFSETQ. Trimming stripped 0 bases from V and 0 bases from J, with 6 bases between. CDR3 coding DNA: TGCGCCAGCAGCTTGGTCCGTATGAACACTGAAGCTTTCTTT. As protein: CASSLVRMNTEAFF.

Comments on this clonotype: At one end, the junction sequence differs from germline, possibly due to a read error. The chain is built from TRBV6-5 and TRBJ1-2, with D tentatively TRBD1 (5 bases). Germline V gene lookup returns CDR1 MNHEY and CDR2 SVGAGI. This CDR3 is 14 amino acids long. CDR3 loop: CASSPIGTGYGYSF. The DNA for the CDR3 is TGTGCCAGCAGCCCTATTGGTACAGGCTATGGCTACAGCTTC.

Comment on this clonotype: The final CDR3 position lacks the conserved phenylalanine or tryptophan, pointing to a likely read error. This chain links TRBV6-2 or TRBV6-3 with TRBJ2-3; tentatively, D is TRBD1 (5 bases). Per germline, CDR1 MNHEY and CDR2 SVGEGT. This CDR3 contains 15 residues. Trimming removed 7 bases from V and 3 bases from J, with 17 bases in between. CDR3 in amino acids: CASNHRGRVTDTQYV. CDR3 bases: TGTGCCAGCAACCATCGAGGCAGGGTGACAGATACGCAGTATGTT.

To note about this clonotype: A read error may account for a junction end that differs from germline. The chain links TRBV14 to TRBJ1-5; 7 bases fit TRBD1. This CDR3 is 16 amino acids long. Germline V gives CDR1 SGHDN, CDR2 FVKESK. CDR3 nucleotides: TGTGGCAGCAACCAAGTGAAGGGGGCTAGCAATCAGCCCCAGCATTTT. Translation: CGSNQVKGASNQPQHF.

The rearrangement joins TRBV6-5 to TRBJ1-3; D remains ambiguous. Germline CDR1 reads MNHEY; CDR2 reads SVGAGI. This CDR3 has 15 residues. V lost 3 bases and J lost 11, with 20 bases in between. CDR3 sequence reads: CASSYSGVVGNAIYF. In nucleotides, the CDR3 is TGTGCCAGCAGTTATAGCGGGGTGGTTGGGAACGCCATATATTTT.

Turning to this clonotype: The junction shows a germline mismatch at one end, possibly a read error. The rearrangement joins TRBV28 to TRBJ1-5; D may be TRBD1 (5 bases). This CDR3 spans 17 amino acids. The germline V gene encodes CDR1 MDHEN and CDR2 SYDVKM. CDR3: CASMGGDRRDSNRPQHF. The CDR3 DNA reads TGTGCCAGCATGGGGGGGGATCGGAGGGATAGCAATCGGCCCCAGCATTTT.

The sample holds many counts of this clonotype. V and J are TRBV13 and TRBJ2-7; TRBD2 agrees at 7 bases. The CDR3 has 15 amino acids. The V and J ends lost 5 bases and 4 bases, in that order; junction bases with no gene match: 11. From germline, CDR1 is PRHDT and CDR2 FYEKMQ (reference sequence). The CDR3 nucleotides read TGTGCCAGCAGCCCCGGCCGTCTAGCGGTTTACGAGCAGTACTTC. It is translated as CASSPGRLAVYEQYF.

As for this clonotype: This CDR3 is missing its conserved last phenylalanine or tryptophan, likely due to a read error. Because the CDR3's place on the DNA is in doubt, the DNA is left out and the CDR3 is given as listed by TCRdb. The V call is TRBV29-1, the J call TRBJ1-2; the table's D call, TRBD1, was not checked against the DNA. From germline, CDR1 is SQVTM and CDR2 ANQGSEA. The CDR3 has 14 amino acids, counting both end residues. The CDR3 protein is CSVDDRAANYGYTV.

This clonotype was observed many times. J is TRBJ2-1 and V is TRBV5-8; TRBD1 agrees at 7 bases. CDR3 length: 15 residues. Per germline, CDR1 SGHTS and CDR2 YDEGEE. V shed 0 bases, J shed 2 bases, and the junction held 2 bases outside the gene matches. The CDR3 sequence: CASSLGQGAYNEQFF. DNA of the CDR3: TGTGCCAGCAGCTTGGGACAGGGTGCCTACAATGAGCAGTTCTTC.

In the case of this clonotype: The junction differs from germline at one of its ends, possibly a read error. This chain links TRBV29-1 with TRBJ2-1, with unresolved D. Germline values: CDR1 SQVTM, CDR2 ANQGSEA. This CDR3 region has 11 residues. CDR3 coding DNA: TGCAGCGTTGACGGGCTCCATGAGCAGTCCTTC. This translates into CSVDGLHEQSF.